A selection of T cell receptor beta chains follows, all from one sample in a study of OX40 agonist ivuxolimab in advanced cancers. The data were produced by immunoSEQ multiplex PCR, yet TCRdb's version contains in-frame clones alone and is incomplete. Here the sample spans roughly 90,000 clones, roughly nine tenths being singletons. The sample consisted of CD4+ or CD8+ T cells sorted from blood, taken in a trial of the OX40 agonist ivuxolimab. Every receptor here comes from an adult with an advanced solid tumor such as melanoma, head and neck, liver or kidney cancer. Both conserved end residues are part of each CDR3. The D gene is left open where the match is weak. Only part of the rows carry a size: once, few, many, or a class if the clone is expanded.

J	size	D	V	DNA	CDR3
TRBJ2-5	-	TRBD1	TRBV4-2	TGTGCCAGCAGCCGGGACAGGGATGAGACCCAGTACTTC	CASSRDRDETQYF
TRBJ2-7	-	TRBD1	TRBV5-6	TGTGCCAGCAGCGCCAGCACAGGGGTCGACGAGCAGTACTTC	CASSASTGVDEQYF
TRBJ2-2	-	TRBD1	TRBV9	TGTGCCAGCAGCGTAAAATCACAGGGGCTGGACACCGGGGAGCTGTTTTTT	CASSVKSQGLDTGELFF
TRBJ1-3	-	-	TRBV30	TGTGCCTTTTCCCCACCTGCAAACACCATATATTTT	CAFSPPANTIYF
TRBJ2-6	-	-	TRBV5-5	TGTGCCAGCAGCTTGGACAGGGCAGCCAACGTCCTGACTTTC	CASSLDRAANVLTF
TRBJ1-1	once	-	TRBV18	TGTGCCAGCTCACGGACCCCGAACACTGAAGCTTTCTTT	CASSRTPNTEAFF
TRBJ2-1	-	TRBD2	TRBV7-9	TGTGCCAGCGCTACACCGGGAGGTACCCCCTACAATGAGCAGTTCTTC	CASATPGGTPYNEQFF
TRBJ2-3	-	TRBD2	TRBV4-1	TGCGCCAGCAGCCAATCAACTAGCGGGAGTGTTACAGATACGCAGTATTTT	CASSQSTSGSVTDTQYF
TRBJ2-3	-	-	TRBV19	TGTGCCAGTAGTATGATGGGACGCACAGATACGCAGTATTTT	CASSMMGRTDTQYF
TRBJ2-7	-	-	TRBV5-5	TGTGCCAGCAGCTTGCGGAACAGGCCCTACGAGCAGTACTTC	CASSLRNRPYEQYF
TRBJ1-6	-	-	TRBV7-9	TGTGCCAGCAGCCCTCGAGATTCACCCCTCCACTTT	CASSPRDSPLHF
TRBJ1-5	-	TRBD1	TRBV2	TGTGCCAGCAGGGACCTAGGACAGGGTTGGGGTCAGCCCCAGCATTTT	CASRDLGQGWGQPQHF
TRBJ1-4	once	-	TRBV18	TGTGCCAGCTCACCTGAGGTCCTAAATAATGAAAAACTGTTTTTT	CASSPEVLNNEKLFF
TRBJ1-6	-	-	TRBV18	TGTGCCAGCTCACCCCCACCGACAGCAGAGAGCTCACCCCTCCACTTT	CASSPPPTAESSPLHF
TRBJ1-4	-	TRBD1	TRBV4-1	TGCGCCAGCAGCCAACAGGGGGCTCCGAATGAAAAACTGTTTTTT	CASSQQGAPNEKLFF
TRBJ1-3	-	TRBD1	TRBV5-1	TGCGCCAGCAGTTCCGGGACAGGGGGCGCAGGAAACACCATATATTTT	CASSSGTGGAGNTIYF
TRBJ1-2	-	-	TRBV9	TGTGCCAGCAGCGGGGGTTACGGGGGTCGAGCCTATGGCTACACCTTC	CASSGGYGGRAYGYTF
TRBJ1-6	-	-	TRBV5-4	TGTGCCAGCAGTTCCGGGGGGACGGTGAATTCACCCCTCCACTTT	CASSSGGTVNSPLHF
TRBJ1-2	-	TRBD1	TRBV7-6	TGTGCCAGCAGCTTACGGCCGGGACAGGGGGCCTATGGCTACACCTTC	CASSLRPGQGAYGYTF
TRBJ2-3	-	-	TRBV7-3	TGTGCCAGCAGCTCAACTCAGGGTTCAGATACGCAGTATTTT	CASSSTQGSDTQYF
TRBJ1-2	once	-	TRBV18	TGTGCCAGCTCACCAGTCTTATCGGGGGCGGACTATGGCTACACCTTC	CASSPVLSGADYGYTF
TRBJ2-5	-	-	TRBV9	TGTGCCAGCAGCGTAGGAGCGGGTCCGGAGACCCAGTACTTC	CASSVGAGPETQYF
TRBJ1-1	-	TRBD1	TRBV5-6	TGTGCCAGCAGCTCCGGGACAGGGTTTATAGGCACTGAAGCTTTCTTT	CASSSGTGFIGTEAFF
TRBJ2-5	-	TRBD1	TRBV7-9	TGTGCCAGCAGCTTAGTGGGGTACAGGGGATTCGGGGAGACCCAGTACTTC	CASSLVGYRGFGETQYF
TRBJ2-3	-	-	TRBV28	TGTGCCAGCAGGCCCGCCACAGGGACAGATACGCAGTATTTT	CASRPATGTDTQYF
TRBJ2-1	-	-	TRBV7-2	TGTGCCAGCAGCTTAGATCGTAGTGGTTACAATGAGCAGTTCTTC	CASSLDRSGYNEQFF
TRBJ1-1	-	TRBD1	TRBV6-6	TGTGCCAGCAGTTACGGGGACAGGACGAACACTGAAGCTTTCTTT	CASSYGDRTNTEAFF
TRBJ1-1	-	-	TRBV18	TGTGCCAGCTCTCCTACAGGGAACACTGAAGCTTTCTTT	CASSPTGNTEAFF
TRBJ2-1	-	-	TRBV7-2	TGTGCCAGCAGCCTCGTCCAGTATGGTGAGCAGTTCTTC	CASSLVQYGEQFF
TRBJ1-5	-	-	TRBV9	TGTGCCAGCAGCCCCGGCCCAACAGGGACGGGGGATCAGCCCCAGCATTTT	CASSPGPTGTGDQPQHF
TRBJ2-3	-	TRBD1	TRBV9	TGTGCCAGCAGCTTCCCAGGGGGTTACACAGATACGCAGTATTTT	CASSFPGGYTDTQYF
TRBJ2-3	-	-	TRBV7-6	TGTGCCAGCAGCTCATTCCAAGCAGATACGCAGTATTTT	CASSSFQADTQYF
TRBJ1-1	-	-	TRBV7-2	TGTGCCAGCAGCCCCGTGGGAACCTTTGGCACTGAAGCTTTCTTT	CASSPVGTFGTEAFF
TRBJ1-3	-	TRBD1	TRBV7-8	TGTGCCAGCAGCTCCCGGACAGGTCTCTCTGGAAACACCATATATTTT	CASSSRTGLSGNTIYF
TRBJ1-3	-	-	TRBV5-4	TGTGCCAGCAGCTTGGGAGGCAGCACTAACACCATATATTTT	CASSLGGSTNTIYF
TRBJ1-1	-	-	TRBV7-9	TGTGCCAGCAGCTATGGACGGAACACTGAAGCTTTCTTT	CASSYGRNTEAFF
TRBJ1-2	-	-	TRBV29-1	TGCAGCGCGCTGGCAGAGGGCTACACCTTC	CSALAEGYTF
TRBJ2-1	-	TRBD2	TRBV7-9	TGTGCCAGCAGCTTAGACGGGAGGGCCTTTGATGAGCAGTTCTTC	CASSLDGRAFDEQFF
TRBJ2-1	-	-	TRBV7-9	TGTGCCAGCAGCTCCCGGTTCGGGGGTCCCAATGAGCAGTTCTTC	CASSSRFGGPNEQFF
TRBJ1-4	-	TRBD1	TRBV30	TGTGCCTGGAGTGGCAGACAGGGGCCGAGTGAAAAACTGTTTTTT	CAWSGRQGPSEKLFF
TRBJ2-5	-	TRBD2	TRBV11-2	TGTGCCAGCAGCCCTGGGATAGCGGGGGACCAAGAGACCCAGTACTTC	CASSPGIAGDQETQYF
TRBJ2-3	-	-	TRBV7-7	TGTGCTAGCAGCTTAGATCAGGGTTCAGATACGCAGTATTTT	CASSLDQGSDTQYF
TRBJ1-1	-	-	TRBV10-2	TGCGCCAGCAGTGATTGGGACCTGTACACTGAAGCTTTCTTT	CASSDWDLYTEAFF
TRBJ1-1	-	-	TRBV11-2	TGTGCCAGCAGCCGCAGGGGTTTCACTGAAGCTTTCTTT	CASSRRGFTEAFF
TRBJ2-3	-	-	TRBV9	TGTGCCAGCAGTGGGAACCCCTCAGATACGCAGTATTTT	CASSGNPSDTQYF